These T cell receptor beta chains were read from a single sample in a study of T cell repertoires in cytomegalovirus infection. From the reads, TCRdb called clonotypes with MiXCR, one entry per CDR3 protein. The data show roughly 230,000 distinct CDR3 sequences, approximately 7% seen once. Specimen: PBMCs. These receptors all come from a human donor in good health (CMV status not recorded). Some clones in this sample may be carry-over from other donors' samples. Both conserved end residues are part of each CDR3. D genes are given only for firm matches. Size tells how often a clone was seen (once, few, many) or the class of an expanded clone, and some rows leave it out.

D gene	clone size	V gene	J gene	CDR3 DNA	CDR3 protein
-	many	TRBV30	TRBJ1-2	TGTGCCTGGAGGGGGTATGGCTACACCTTC	CAWRGYGYTF
-	many	TRBV12-3/TRBV12-4	TRBJ1-3	TGTGCCAGCAGCTCCCAGGGGCGCGGAAACACCATATATTTT	CASSSQGRGNTIYF
-	many	TRBV5-1	TRBJ2-5	TGCGCCAGCAGCCCAAATTCCGAGACCCAGTACTTC	CASSPNSETQYF
-	many	TRBV11-2	TRBJ1-1	TGTGCCAGCAGCTTAGAACATGGGATCATGAACACTGAAGCTTTCTTT	CASSLEHGIMNTEAFF
-	many	TRBV30	TRBJ2-6	TGTGCCTGGAGTGGAGACTCTGGGGCCAACGTCCTGACTTTC	CAWSGDSGANVLTF
-	many	TRBV6-5	TRBJ1-4	TGTGCCAGCAGTGGAGGTGAAAAACTGTTTTTT	CASSGGEKLFF
-	many	TRBV6-5	TRBJ1-2	TGTGCCAGCAGTTATCGGTCGGGGGAAGGCTACACCTTC	CASSYRSGEGYTF
TRBD1	few	TRBV29-1	TRBJ2-7	TGCAGCGTTGCGGGGACAGGGCAGACTTACGAGCAGTACTTC	CSVAGTGQTYEQYF
-	many	TRBV7-2	TRBJ2-5	TGTGCCAGCAGCTCCAGGGGAGGGGAGACCCAGTACTTC	CASSSRGGETQYF
-	few	TRBV7-9	TRBJ2-2	TGTGCCAGCAGCCCGTTGGCAGGGAGAACCGGGGAGCTGTTTTTT	CASSPLAGRTGELFF
-	-	TRBV20-1	TRBJ2-3	TGCAGTGCTAGAGATGGGCAGGCCCCCACAGATACGCAGTATTTT	CSARDGQAPTDTQYF
TRBD2	many	TRBV7-2	TRBJ2-1	TGTGCCAGCAGGCCGACTAGCGGGGGTGAGCAGTTCTTC	CASRPTSGGEQFF
-	many	TRBV29-1	TRBJ2-7	TGCAGCGTTGGCCTGGGGGTCCACGAGCAGTACTTC	CSVGLGVHEQYF
-	many	TRBV6-2/TRBV6-3	TRBJ2-6	TGTGCCAGCAGTTACGTGGGAACCGCTCCTGGGGCCAACGTCCTGACTTTC	CASSYVGTAPGANVLTF
-	many	TRBV7-9	TRBJ2-5	TGTGCCAGCAGCTTAGAATATCCCCAAGAGACCCAGTACTTC	CASSLEYPQETQYF
-	many	TRBV14	TRBJ2-2	TGTGCCAGCAGCCAAGGGACGGGGTATCCCGGGGAGCTGTTTTTT	CASSQGTGYPGELFF
-	many	TRBV7-2	TRBJ2-1	TGTGCCAGCAGCTTGGACTCCTACAATGAGCAGTTCTTC	CASSLDSYNEQFF
TRBD1	many	TRBV28	TRBJ2-1	TGTGCCAGCAGTTTCCGACAGGGAACTCACAATGAGCAGTTCTTC	CASSFRQGTHNEQFF
-	many	TRBV6-2/TRBV6-3	TRBJ1-1	TGTGCCAGCAGTCCCGGGACGAGGGCTTTCTTT	CASSPGTRAFF
-	many	TRBV6-2/TRBV6-3	TRBJ1-1	TGTGCCAGCAGTTCCCCGTCGGGGGGGGTCACTGAAGCTTTCTTT	CASSSPSGGVTEAFF
-	many	TRBV30	TRBJ2-5	TGTGCCTGGACAGGCCTTTTGGAGACCCAGTACTTC	CAWTGLLETQYF
TRBD1	-	TRBV29-1	TRBJ2-2	TGCAGCGGGGGACAGACTTCGAACACCGGGGAGCTGTTTTTT	CSGGQTSNTGELFF
-	many	TRBV5-5	TRBJ2-6	TGTGCCAGCAGCTTGGAGACAAGCTCTGGGGCCAACGTCCTGACTTTC	CASSLETSSGANVLTF
-	-	TRBV20-1	TRBJ2-3	TGCAGTGCTAGGGGGGCAGGACAGAGTACTTTGGATACGCAGTATTTT	CSARGAGQSTLDTQYF
-	many	TRBV6-1	TRBJ1-4	TGTGCCAGCAGGCCGACTTACAGGGCTCCAAACCGGATAAATGAAAAACTGTTTTTT	CASRPTYRAPNRINEKLFF
TRBD2	many	TRBV7-2	TRBJ2-3	TGTGCCAGCAGCTTAGCAGCGGGAGAAGATACGCAGTATTTT	CASSLAAGEDTQYF
-	many	TRBV4-1	TRBJ1-2	TGCGCCAGCAGCCAAGCCTTACAGAACTATGGCTACACCTTC	CASSQALQNYGYTF
-	many	TRBV29-1	TRBJ1-4	TGCAGCGCCGAAGGGGCAGCTAATGAAAAACTGTTTTTT	CSAEGAANEKLFF
-	many	TRBV28	TRBJ2-5	TGTGCCAGCAGGACCCCTGCGACCCAGTACTTC	CASRTPATQYF
TRBD1	-	TRBV19	TRBJ2-2	TGTGCCAGTAGTCTCTGGACAGGGCCGAACACCGGGGAGCTGTTTTTT	CASSLWTGPNTGELFF
TRBD1	many	TRBV28	TRBJ2-2	TGTGCCAGCAGTTCAGGACAGGCGGGCACCGGGGAGCTGTTTTTT	CASSSGQAGTGELFF
-	-	TRBV4-3	TRBJ2-1	TGCGCCAGCAGCCCGCTGGAAGAAGGGTACAATGAGCAGTTCTTC	CASSPLEEGYNEQFF
-	many	TRBV23-1	TRBJ1-5	TGCGCCAGCAGTCAATCGGAGACAGGCGATAGCAATCAGCCCCAGCATTTT	CASSQSETGDSNQPQHF
-	many	TRBV7-2	TRBJ1-2	TGTGCCAGCAGCTTTACAGGGAGCACCTATGGCTACACCTTC	CASSFTGSTYGYTF
-	many	TRBV18	TRBJ1-6	TGTGCCAGCTCACCGGAGGGGGTGGGTTCACCCCTCCACTTT	CASSPEGVGSPLHF
-	many	TRBV7-3	TRBJ1-1	TGTGCCAGCAGCTTAATGGAACAGACTGAAGCTTTCTTT	CASSLMEQTEAFF
TRBD1	many	TRBV7-2	TRBJ1-4	TGTGCCAGCAGCTCGGACAGGGGGCTTCGGGAAAAACTGTTTTTT	CASSSDRGLREKLFF
TRBD2	few	TRBV30	TRBJ2-1	TGTGCCTCCGCGTGGGACAGGCAAACTAGCGGGGATGAAAGTGAGCAGTTCTTC	CASAWDRQTSGDESEQFF
-	-	TRBV2	TRBJ2-2	TGTGCCGGAGGGGAGTACTTGAACACCGGGGAGCTGTTTTTT	CAGGEYLNTGELFF
-	many	TRBV13	TRBJ2-3	TGTGCCAGCTCCCTTGGGACGTCGGATACGCAGTATTTT	CASSLGTSDTQYF
-	many	TRBV6-2/TRBV6-3	TRBJ2-7	TGTGCCAGCAGTGCTACGGACGGTCCCTACGAGCAGTACTTC	CASSATDGPYEQYF
TRBD1	once	TRBV2	TRBJ2-3	TGTGCCAGCAGTGTGGACAGGGGCGGCACAGATACGCAGTATTTT	CASSVDRGGTDTQYF
-	many	TRBV5-4	TRBJ2-1	TGTGCCAGCAGCCCCGAGCCGGGTTCCTACAATGAGCAGTTCTTC	CASSPEPGSYNEQFF
-	many	TRBV6-6	TRBJ2-7	TGTGCCAGCAGTTCGACGGCTTCCGGCGGCGAGCAGTACTTC	CASSSTASGGEQYF
-	few	TRBV2	TRBJ2-7	TGTGCCAGCTCGGGACGGAGGGACGAGCAGTACTTC	CASSGRRDEQYF
-	-	TRBV28	TRBJ1-2	TGTGCCAGCAGTTTAAGTTCGGGTGGCTACACCTTC	CASSLSSGGYTF
-	many	TRBV2	TRBJ1-2	TGTGCCAGCAACCCTGTCGGGGGGCGCACGCGCTACACCTTC	CASNPVGGRTRYTF
-	-	TRBV11-2	TRBJ2-5	TGTGCCAGCAGCACCCCCCGAGGTTTTGAGACCCAGTACTTC	CASSTPRGFETQYF
TRBD2	many	TRBV20-1	TRBJ2-1	TGCAGTGCTAGAGGGACTAGCGGGGGGTTCGGTGAGCAGTTCTTC	CSARGTSGGFGEQFF
-	many	TRBV20-1	TRBJ2-2	TGCAGTGCTAGAGGACCTTCACAGCCCGGGGAGCTGTTTTTT	CSARGPSQPGELFF
-	many	TRBV28	TRBJ1-2	TGTGCCAGCAGTTCACAAACCAGTGGCTACACCTTC	CASSSQTSGYTF
-	many	TRBV19	TRBJ1-1	TGTGCCAGTAGGTATCAGGGAAACACTGAAGCTTTCTTT	CASRYQGNTEAFF
-	many	TRBV29-1	TRBJ1-2	TGCAGCGTTAGGGACCGAGAGGGACGCGTCTATGGCTACACCTTC	CSVRDREGRVYGYTF